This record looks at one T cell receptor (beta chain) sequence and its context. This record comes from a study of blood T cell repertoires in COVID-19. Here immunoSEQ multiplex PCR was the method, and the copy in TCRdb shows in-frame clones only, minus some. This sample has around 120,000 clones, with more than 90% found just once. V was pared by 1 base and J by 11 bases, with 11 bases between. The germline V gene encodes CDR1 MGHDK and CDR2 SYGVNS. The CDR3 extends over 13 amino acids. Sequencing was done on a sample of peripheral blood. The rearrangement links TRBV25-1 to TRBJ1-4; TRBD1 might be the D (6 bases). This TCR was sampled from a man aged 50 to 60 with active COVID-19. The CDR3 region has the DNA TGTGCCAGCAGTGAATCAGGGAGGGGGAAACTGTTTTTT. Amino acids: CASSESGRGKLFF.